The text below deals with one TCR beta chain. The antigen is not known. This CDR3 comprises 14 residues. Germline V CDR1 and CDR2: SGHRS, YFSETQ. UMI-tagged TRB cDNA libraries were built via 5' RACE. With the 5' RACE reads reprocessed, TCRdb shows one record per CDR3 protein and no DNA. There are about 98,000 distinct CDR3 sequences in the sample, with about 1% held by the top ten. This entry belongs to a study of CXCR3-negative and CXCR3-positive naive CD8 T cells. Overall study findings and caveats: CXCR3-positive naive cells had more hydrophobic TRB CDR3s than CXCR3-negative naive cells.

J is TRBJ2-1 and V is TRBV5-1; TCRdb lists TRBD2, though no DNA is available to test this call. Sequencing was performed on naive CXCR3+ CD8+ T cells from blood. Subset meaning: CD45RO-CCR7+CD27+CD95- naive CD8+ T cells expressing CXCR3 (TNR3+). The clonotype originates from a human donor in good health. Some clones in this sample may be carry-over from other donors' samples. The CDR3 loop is CASSPGLAGSIPFF.